A selection of T cell receptor beta chains follows, all from one sample in a study of CD8 T cells in Susac syndrome. TCRdb re-called the immunoSEQ multiplex PCR reads through MiXCR, storing one row per CDR3 protein. There are some 180,000 distinct CDR3 sequences in the sample; about 91% occur only once, and around 0.085% lies in the top ten. The sample comprised CD4+ T cells from PBMCs. These TCRs come from a human donor with Susac syndrome. CDR3s include the opening cysteine and the closing phenylalanine or tryptophan. The order of the fields is J gene, V gene, CDR3 protein.

>TRBJ1-2|TRBV18
CASSPKEQGNGYTF
>TRBJ2-1|TRBV5-5
CASSFGQLNEQFF
>TRBJ1-2|TRBV19
CASSISAGYTF
>TRBJ1-2|TRBV2
CASRGTGGVGYTF
>TRBJ2-5|TRBV19
CASSRLLRETQYF
>TRBJ2-1|TRBV18
CASSPPAGGGGNEQFF
>TRBJ2-5|TRBV19
CASSTGRADLGETQYF
>TRBJ1-5|TRBV20-1
CSAREPGTALQPQHF
>TRBJ1-2|TRBV7-9
CASSLAGGGGYTF
>TRBJ2-5|TRBV20-1
CSALRRPTSRQETQYF
>TRBJ2-3|TRBV6-6
CASSFLSSTDTQYF
>TRBJ1-6|TRBV2
CASREGQGTGNSPLHF
>TRBJ2-6|TRBV5-1
CASSDRLSGSGANVLTF
>TRBJ2-3|TRBV4-1
CASSQDVGTTSTDTQYF
>TRBJ2-3|TRBV29-1
CSVGGLRGVGTDTQYF
>TRBJ2-1|TRBV9
CASSVGLGNEQFF
>TRBJ1-4|TRBV20-1
CSARDLRGGEKLFF
>TRBJ2-7|TRBV10-3
CAIAGTGHNEQYF
>TRBJ2-3|TRBV12-3/TRBV12-4
CASSLARAGGPYTQYF
>TRBJ1-2|TRBV11-2
CASSLSGGGYTF
>TRBJ2-3|TRBV18
CASSPLGADTQYF
>TRBJ2-3|TRBV5-1
CASSPGLAGGTDTQYF
>TRBJ2-7|TRBV20-1
CSAKGASSYEQYF
>TRBJ2-2|TRBV4-1
CASSQVRFGELFF
>TRBJ1-5|TRBV19
CASSRQGARQPQHF
>TRBJ2-5|TRBV5-1
CASSLPPRTTMYQETQYF
>TRBJ1-6|TRBV6-1
CASSKKGQGGNSPLHF
>TRBJ1-1|TRBV9
CASSLPATGRGMNTEAFF
>TRBJ2-7|TRBV6-1
CASSREGSVASYEQYF
>TRBJ2-1|TRBV19
CASRGGRRAPYNEQFF
>TRBJ1-3|TRBV20-1
CSARDRGLGPGNTIYF
>TRBJ1-1|TRBV5-1
CASSLDGQGKAFF
>TRBJ1-5|TRBV2
CASSGGRSNQPQHF
>TRBJ2-1|TRBV29-1
CSVEEGGLQSSYNEQFF